This T cell receptor (beta chain) was recovered during a study of CD8 T cells in ankylosing spondylitis (dated by TCRdb to 2017 to 2019). The study in broad terms: To find TCR variants linked to disease, the study profiled T cell receptor beta repertoires in ankylosing spondylitis patients and healthy donors. The full study cohort was made up of 25 to 30 ankylosing spondylitis patients and roughly 100 healthy donors. Samples of peripheral blood were taken, and for ankylosing spondylitis patients, synovial fluid was collected as well. Study-level results and caveats: A CD8+ phenotype was shown by the disease-linked clones, which were found at relatively low frequencies in peripheral blood. Blood from ankylosing spondylitis patients appeared to be characterized by a TCR beta motif made up of about 8 highly homologous amino acid variants. The disease-linked clones were reported to be significantly enriched in matched synovial fluid samples from ankylosing spondylitis patients. Some of the motif variants had been reported before in the synovial fluid and blood of reactive arthritis patients, a finding that suggests common disease-initiation mechanisms.

The CDR3 holds 15 amino acids from the cysteine to the phenylalanine. This entry keeps only the CDR3 DNA: 45 bases, framed from base 1. Per the germline V gene, SGHRS is the CDR1 and YFSETQ is the CDR2. V is cut back by 2 bases and J by 4 bases, with 6 bases in the junction unmatched. Many counts were recorded for this clonotype. Its antigen is currently not known. No quality values exist for individual bases; no much larger clone is one base distant. The sample was run on an Illumina HiSeq 2500. Quantitative 5'-RACE with molecular barcodes was the method used to prepare the TCR beta libraries. The source study handled its data this way. To identify disease-linked TCR variants, a new computational method was used, one built on a probabilistic model of VDJ rearrangement. The raw public reads went through TCRdb reprocessing: fastp at Q25, MiXCR clone calling, in-frame beta chains kept. Identical CDR3 proteins give one entry, which carries the most common genes and DNA. The V and J calls and clone size come from TCRdb's table, not from the authors' own analysis. Across this sample there are about 500,000 distinct CDR3 sequences, with approximately 5% seen only once. The ten largest clones take up under 4.5% of the sample.

The TCR originated in a male donor with ankylosing spondylitis. The rearranged segments are TRBV5-1 and TRBJ2-5; 9 bases in the middle match TRBD2. Sequences were obtained from blood, either unsorted or a sorted T cell fraction (not recorded which). The nucleotide sequence reads TGCGCCAGCAGCTTCTCGCGGGAGGGCAGAGAGACCCAGTACTTC. Translation gives CASSFSREGRETQYF.